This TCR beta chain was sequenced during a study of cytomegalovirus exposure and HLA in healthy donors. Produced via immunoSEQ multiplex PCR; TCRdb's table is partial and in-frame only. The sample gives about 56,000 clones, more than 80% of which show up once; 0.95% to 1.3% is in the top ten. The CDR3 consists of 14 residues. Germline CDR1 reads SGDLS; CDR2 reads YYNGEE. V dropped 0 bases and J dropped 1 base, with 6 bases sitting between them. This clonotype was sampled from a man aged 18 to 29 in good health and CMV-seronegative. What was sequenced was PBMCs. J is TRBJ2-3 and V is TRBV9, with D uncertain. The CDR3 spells CASSVGARTDTQYF. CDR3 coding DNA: TGTGCCAGCAGCGTAGGGGCTCGCACAGATACGCAGTATTTT.